A single sample gave rise to the 30 T cell receptor beta chains below, sequenced in a study of T cells after yellow fever vaccination. From the 5' RACE reads, TCRdb called clonotypes with MiXCR, one entry per CDR3 protein. Of roughly 240,000 distinct CDR3 sequences in the sample, 6% to 8% were seen once. The input for sequencing was CD4+ T cells sorted from PBMCs, taken on the day of the yellow fever booster vaccination. The receptors derive from a young man who received the YFV17D yellow fever vaccine.

DNA for the CDR3: TGCAGTGCTAACCGGGACAGGGACTACGAGCAGTACTTC. Protein: CSANRDRDYEQYF. The V gene is TRBV20-1, the J gene TRBJ2-7; 9 nucleotides line up with TRBD1. The CDR3 covers 13 residues. Unmatched junction bases numbered 4, after V lost 4 bases and J lost 3 bases. In germline, CDR1 is DFQATT, CDR2 SNEGSKA (reference sequence).

With respect to this clonotype: The junction departs from the called germline gene at one end, perhaps through a read error. The rearrangement joins TRBV7-9 to TRBJ2-7; D remains ambiguous. The CDR3 sequence is 17 residues long. Germline CDR1 SEHNR, CDR2 FQNEAQ (reference sequence). The CDR3 region is CSSSHPRTFPYSYEQYF. CDR3 nucleotides: TGTTCCAGCAGCCACCCACGGACCTTCCCCTACTCCTACGAGCAGTACTTC.

About this clonotype: At one end, the junction sequence differs from germline, possibly due to a read error. J is TRBJ2-5 and V is TRBV7-7; 10 bases agree with TRBD2. This CDR3 is 17 amino acids long. Per the germline V gene, CDR1 is SSHAT and CDR2 is FNYEAQ (reference sequence). CDR3 coding DNA: TGTGCTAGCAGCTTAGCCCCGGTAGCGGGAGGCCAAGAGACCCAGTACTTC. This translates into CASSLAPVAGGQETQYF.

The chain joins TRBV20-1 to TRBJ2-2; 8 nucleotides match TRBD1. The CDR3 has 13 residues. The V and J ends lost 4 bases and 5 bases, in that order; junction bases with no gene match: 3. Germline-derived CDR1 and CDR2 are DFQATT and SNEGSKA (reference sequence). DNA for the CDR3: TGCAGTGCTATGCAGGGGGCGACCGGGGAGCTGTTTTTT. Its translation is CSAMQGATGELFF.

This chain links TRBV5-3 with TRBJ2-1, with D hard to call. TRBV5-3 is treated as an ORF (open reading frame) with a function not yet certain. CDR3 size: 13 residues. V was pared by 9 bases and J by 5 bases, with 15 bases between. Here the CDR3 DNA reads TGTGCCATGGGCCGCGGTCTAGACAATGAGCAGTTCTTC. As protein: CAMGRGLDNEQFF.

As for this clonotype: A much larger clone differs from this one at a single base, so this may be a read error. This rearrangement joins TRBV7-2 to TRBJ2-3; the D call may be TRBD1 or TRBD2 (5 bases each). The CDR3 runs 14 residues. The germline V gene encodes CDR1 SGHTA and CDR2 FQGNSA. The CDR3 reads CASVTHGAADKQYF. For the CDR3, the DNA is TGTGCCAGCGTGACGCACGGGGCTGCAGATAAGCAGTATTTT.

This clonotype was found many times. The V and J genes are TRBV24-1 and TRBJ2-5, with 8 nucleotides matching TRBD2. CDR1 is KGHDR, CDR2 SFDVKD, per germline. Trimming removed 5 bases from V and 9 bases from J; junction bases left unmatched: 10. The CDR3 consists of 14 residues. The CDR3 nucleotides read TGTGCCACCAGTGCGAGTGCGGGAGGCGGGGCCCAGTACTTC. Protein: CATSASAGGGAQYF.

In the case of this clonotype: One base away lies a much larger clone, so this may be a sequencing read error. The genes are TRBV3-1 and TRBJ2-2; 7 positions match TRBD2. The CDR3 is 14 residues long. Trimming removed 5 bases from V and 5 bases from J; junction bases left unmatched: 5. Germline values: CDR1 LGHDT, CDR2 YNNKEL (reference sequence). CDR3 in amino acids: CASSSELATGELFF. CDR3 DNA: TGTGCCAGCAGCTCAGAACTAGCGACCGGGGAGCTGTTTTTT.

This clonotype was seen a handful of times. The chain joins TRBV20-1 to TRBJ2-3; no reliable D call. Germline V gene lookup returns CDR1 DFQATT and CDR2 SNEGSKA (reference sequence). The germline V and J ends were trimmed by 4 bases and 0 bases, with 11 bases remaining between them. There are 14 residues in the CDR3. The CDR3 reads CSATRPESTDTQYF. CDR3 coding DNA: TGCAGTGCTACCAGACCCGAGAGCACAGATACGCAGTATTTT.

This clonotype has more than one count but fewer than ten. The chain uses TRBV7-2 and TRBJ2-5; D might be TRBD2 (5 bases). Per germline, CDR1 SGHTA and CDR2 FQGNSA. This CDR3 spans 12 amino acids. Trimming removed 2 bases from V and 6 bases from J, with 7 bases in between. The CDR3 bases are TGTGCCAGCAGCTTAAGGAGGCAGACCCAGTACTTC. This translates into CASSLRRQTQYF. The variable domain in full, completed from reference TRBV7-2 and TRBJ2-5, reads GAGVSQSPSNKVTEKGKDVELRCDPISGHTALYWYRQSLGQGLEFLIYFQGNSAPDKSGLPSDRFSAERTGGSVSTLTIQRTQQEDSAVYLCASSLRRQTQYFGPGTRLLVL.

This clonotype was counted a few times. The chain recombines TRBV3-1 with TRBJ2-2; D not resolved. V was pared by 1 base and J by 5 bases, with 8 bases between. CDR1 is LGHDT, CDR2 YNNKEL, per germline (reference sequence). The CDR3 sequence is 14 residues long. CDR3 DNA sequence: TGTGCCAGCAGCCAAGGTCATGCAACCGGGGAGCTGTTTTTT. Its protein is CASSQGHATGELFF. Looking up the rest from reference TRBV3-1 and TRBJ2-2 gives the full variable domain: DTAVSQTPKYLVTQMGNDKSIKCEQNLGHDTMYWYKQDSKKFLKIMFSYNNKELIINETVPNRFSPKSPDKAHLNLHINSLELGDSAVYFCASSQGHATGELFFGEGSRLTVL.

In this sample, this clonotype turned up many times. The genes are TRBV2 and TRBJ1-1, with D perhaps TRBD1 (6 bases). This CDR3 region has 16 residues. The germline CDR1 and CDR2 sequences are SNHLY and FYNNEI. Trimming took off 10 bases at V and 0 bases at J, with 21 bases between the two ends. The CDR3, as DNA: TGTGCCACTCGACAGGAGGCGGGGGCCATGAACACTGAAGCTTTCTTT. Translating it yields CATRQEAGAMNTEAFF.

This clonotype was seen more than once but under ten times. J is TRBJ2-7 and V is TRBV10-3; a possible D gene is TRBD1 (7 bases). Trimming took 2 bases from V and 5 from J, leaving 22 bases between them. This CDR3 is built from 17 residues. Germline-derived CDR1 and CDR2 are ENHRY and SYGVKD. This chain's CDR3 is CAISEKAGSTGIHEQYF. The CDR3 DNA follows: TGTGCCATCAGTGAGAAGGCGGGATCGACAGGGATCCACGAGCAGTACTTC.

The chain uses TRBV5-1 and TRBJ2-5; 7 nucleotides align to TRBD1. CDR1 and CDR2 from the germline V gene are SGHRS and YFSETQ. CDR3 length: 15 amino acids. V trimming: 3 bases; J trimming: 4 bases; junction bases outside the gene matches: 9. CDR3 protein: CASSSPKGAGETQYF. The CDR3, as DNA: TGCGCCAGCAGCTCCCCCAAGGGGGCAGGAGAGACCCAGTACTTC.

The chain is built from TRBV7-6 and TRBJ2-5; 8 bases are shared with TRBD2. CDR1 SGHVS and CDR2 FNYEAQ come from the germline V gene. The trim removed 2 bases at V and 5 bases at J, leaving 7 bases unmatched. The length of the CDR3 is 15 residues. The CDR3 region is CASSLLPAGDETQYF. The CDR3 region has the DNA TGTGCCAGCAGCTTATTACCAGCGGGAGACGAGACCCAGTACTTC.

There are many counts of this clonotype. The genes are TRBV5-5 and TRBJ2-7; no reliable D call. The length of the CDR3 is 11 residues. The V and J ends lost 4 bases and 3 bases respectively, with 5 bases between them. The germline CDR1 and CDR2 sequences are SGHKS and YYEKEE (reference sequence). The CDR3 DNA is TGTGCCAGCAGCACCCACTACGAGCAGTACTTC. As protein: CASSTHYEQYF.

V usage is TRBV7-2 and J usage is TRBJ2-1; TRBD1 agrees at 8 bases. V lost 5 bases and J lost 3; bases outside the gene matches: 9. The CDR3 is 16 amino acids. The germline V gene has CDR1 SGHTA and CDR2 FQGNSA. DNA for the CDR3: TGTGCCAGCAGCCAACTGCGGACAGGGCTCTACAATGAGCAGTTCTTC. This gives the protein CASSQLRTGLYNEQFF.

Of note for this clonotype: A clone one base away is much larger, so this may be a read error. This chain links TRBV20-1 with TRBJ2-1; 7 bases are a match to TRBD2. With V trimmed by 2 bases and J by 0 bases, 4 bases remained unmatched. This CDR3 is built from 15 residues. Germline V gives CDR1 DFQATT, CDR2 SNEGSKA (reference sequence). The CDR3 DNA reads as TGCAGTGCTAGACCGCGGGGGAGCTCCTACAATGAGCAGTTCTTC. The encoded protein is CSARPRGSSYNEQFF.

With respect to this clonotype: This may be a read error, as it is one base from a much larger clone. The chain couples TRBV5-1 to TRBJ2-2; D may match TRBD1 or TRBD2 (5 bases each). This CDR3 has 15 residues. Trimming took off 1 base at V and 4 bases at J, with 11 bases between the two ends. Germline V lookup: CDR1 SGHRS, CDR2 YFSETQ. DNA of the CDR3: TGCGCCAGCAGCTTGATAGGGGAGCGCACCGGGGAGCTGTTTTTT. Translated, it gives CASSLIGERTGELFF.

This clonotype has ten or more counts. The chain combines TRBV27 with TRBJ2-5; D could derive from TRBD1 or TRBD2 (5 bases each). This CDR3 has 14 amino acids. With 4 bases removed from V and 1 base from J, the gap between germline ends came to 10 bases. The germline V gene encodes CDR1 MNHEY and CDR2 SMNVEV (reference sequence). DNA for the CDR3: TGTGCCAGCAGTTGGGGGTCCGCCCAAGAGACCCAGTACTTC. It translates to CASSWGSAQETQYF.

This clonotype was counted at least ten times. The J gene is TRBJ2-5, the V gene TRBV20-1; 8 bases map to TRBD2. There are 14 residues in the CDR3. Unmatched junction bases numbered 4, after V lost 1 base and J lost 3 bases. Per the germline V gene, CDR1 is DFQATT and CDR2 is SNEGSKA (reference sequence). This CDR3 is CSARGLAGKETQYF. The CDR3 bases are TGCAGTGCTAGAGGCCTAGCGGGCAAAGAGACCCAGTACTTC.

In this sample, this clonotype turned up a few times. The chain employs TRBV7-2 and TRBJ2-3, with 10 nucleotides matching TRBD1. V gave up 4 bases and J gave up 5 bases; unmatched junction bases: 3. The germline gives CDR1 SGHTA, CDR2 FQGNSA. The CDR3 is 14 residues long. The CDR3 spells CASSSDRGRDTQYF. DNA for the CDR3: TGTGCCAGCAGCTCCGACAGGGGGCGAGATACGCAGTATTTT. Filled out from reference TRBV7-2 and TRBJ2-3, the complete variable domain reads GAGVSQSPSNKVTEKGKDVELRCDPISGHTALYWYRQSLGQGLEFLIYFQGNSAPDKSGLPSDRFSAERTGGSVSTLTIQRTQQEDSAVYLCASSSDRGRDTQYFGPGTRLTVL.

In its sample, this clonotype was seen a few times. Here the CDR3 reads CSARDSWDTEAFF. In DNA form, the CDR3 reads TGCAGTGCTAGGGACAGCTGGGACACTGAAGCTTTCTTT. The genes are TRBV20-1 and TRBJ1-1, with D perhaps TRBD1 (6 bases). V lost 3 bases and J lost 3, with 11 bases in between. Looked up from germline, CDR1 is DFQATT and CDR2 is SNEGSKA (reference sequence). The CDR3 consists of 13 residues.

The sample holds many counts of this clonotype. The CDR3, as DNA: TGCGCCAGCAGCCCGGGTGTCTACGAGCAGTACTTC. This translates into CASSPGVYEQYF. V gene TRBV5-1 combines with J gene TRBJ2-7; D remains unclear. The CDR3 extends over 12 amino acids. Trimming cost V 4 bases and J 3 bases, with 8 bases left between them. Germline lookup yields CDR1 SGHRS and CDR2 YFSETQ.

This clonotype was observed many times. The chain links TRBV7-8 to TRBJ2-1, with a weak D call TRBD2 (6 bases). Trimming stripped 5 bases from V and 6 bases from J, with 14 bases between. The CDR3 runs 14 residues. CDR1 is SGHVS and CDR2 is FQNEAQ in the germline V gene. CDR3 in amino acids: CASSAQAGSNEQFF. The CDR3 coding sequence is TGTGCCAGCAGCGCTCAGGCCGGGAGCAATGAGCAGTTCTTC.

This clonotype turned up a few times. The CDR3 here is CARGGAGGLNEQYF. In nucleotides, the CDR3 is TGTGCCCGTGGAGGAGCGGGAGGGCTAAACGAGCAGTACTTC. The rearrangement joins TRBV30 to TRBJ2-7; 10 positions match TRBD2. Germline V gives CDR1 GTSNPN, CDR2 SVGIG (reference sequence). The CDR3 extends over 14 amino acids. Trimming cost V 8 bases and J 5 bases; bases outside gene matches: 12.

In this sample, this clonotype turned up a few times. The CDR3 spells CSAGHNEQFF. The CDR3 DNA sequence: TGCAGTGCTGGCCACAATGAGCAGTTCTTC. The gene calls are TRBV20-1 and TRBJ2-1; no definite D call. The germline V and J ends were trimmed by 5 bases and 5 bases, with 4 bases remaining between them. This CDR3 has 10 amino acids. Germline V gives CDR1 DFQATT, CDR2 SNEGSKA (reference sequence).

Only a few counts were recorded for this clonotype. This chain connects TRBV20-1 to TRBJ2-3, with D possibly matching TRBD2 (6 bases). V lost 1 base and J 1 base, leaving 12 bases between the germline ends. Per the germline V gene, CDR1 is DFQATT and CDR2 is SNEGSKA (reference sequence). The CDR3 length is 15 residues. For the CDR3, the DNA is TGCAGTGCTAGAGGCCAGGCTAGCGGCACAGATACGCAGTATTTT. As protein: CSARGQASGTDTQYF.

The CDR3 nucleotides are TGTGCCAGCAGCCCTCCAACCCACCGACTAGCGTACAATGAGCAGTTCTTC. Translating gives CASSPPTHRLAYNEQFF. The J gene is TRBJ2-1, the V gene TRBV5-4, with TRBD2 matching over 8 bases. Germline loops: CDR1 SGHNT, CDR2 YYREEE (reference sequence). V gave up 4 bases and J gave up 4 bases; unmatched junction bases: 13. This CDR3 spans 17 amino acids. Full variable domain (outside the CDR3, taken from reference TRBV5-4 and TRBJ2-1): ETGVTQSPTHLIKTRGQQVTLRCSSQSGHNTVSWYQQALGQGPQFIFQYYREEENGRGNFPPRFSGLQFPNYSSELNVNALELDDSALYLCASSPPTHRLAYNEQFFGPGTRLTVL.

J is TRBJ2-5 and V is TRBV15; D might be TRBD1 (5 bases). Trimming took off 0 bases at V and 2 bases at J, with 13 bases between the two ends. Germline V CDR1 and CDR2: LNHNV, YYDKDF (reference sequence). This CDR3 has 16 amino acids. The CDR3 bases are TGTGCCACCAGCAGAGATGGGGCCAGCCGACAAGAGACCCAGTACTTC. Translated, it gives CATSRDGASRQETQYF.